What follows is one T cell receptor (beta chain) and its context. The antigen remains unidentified. Sequenced by immunoSEQ multiplex PCR; TCRdb stores in-frame clones only, minus some. The repertoire has more than 95,000 clones, roughly 86% of them found once; the top ten carry about 2.4%. The CDR3 covers 15 residues. Per the germline V gene, CDR1 is SGHRS and CDR2 is YFSETQ. V lost 3 bases and J lost 2; bases outside the gene matches: 6. This entry belongs to a study of PD-L1 blockade in urothelial cancer. Study findings and constraints: Pretreatment TCR clonality in blood under the median foretold superior survival.

Documented time point: peripheral blood 6 weeks after treatment start. This TCR derives from a man in his fifties with urothelial cancer. The rearrangement joins TRBV5-1 to TRBJ2-7; 9 bases fit TRBD1. Here the sequenced sample was PBMCs, taken around atezolizumab (anti-PD-L1) treatment. The CDR3 DNA sequence: TGCGCCAGCAGCTCCGGGACAGGGCTAGCCTACGAGCAGTACTTC. Protein product: CASSSGTGLAYEQYF.